This TCR beta chain was recorded in a study of blood T cell repertoires in COVID-19. Across the whole study: Before being deemed recovered, Cohort 3 donors had two negative PCRs, clearance, or symptom resolution. Researchers got acute and convalescent COVID-19 samples from the United States, Italy and Spain. PBMCs, B-cell-depleted T cells, or T cells provided the cDNA or gDNA that made up the material.

Sequenced by immunoSEQ multiplex PCR; TCRdb stores in-frame clones only, minus some. This table has 200,000 to 250,000 clones, roughly nine tenths appearing once. Sequencing input: PBMCs or T cells enriched from blood (not recorded which). The receptor was isolated from a woman in her 50s in a cohort exposed to, infected with or recovered from COVID-19 (not recorded which).

The CDR3 region has the DNA TGTGCCAGCAGTACATCCTCGGGACAGACCTTCCGGACAGATACGCAGTATTTT. Encoded protein: CASSTSSGQTFRTDTQYF. The chain recombines TRBV6-2 or TRBV6-3 with TRBJ2-3, with 7 bases identical to TRBD1. CDR1 MNHEY and CDR2 SVGEGT come from the germline V gene. Losses at the gene ends were 5 bases for V and 3 bases for J; bases not matched to a gene: 17. This CDR3 has 18 amino acids.